This passage covers 21 T cell receptor beta chains from one sample sequenced in a study of cytomegalovirus exposure and HLA in healthy donors. PCR amplification relied on 60 Vbeta primers (plus 13 Jbeta primers). Measured with immunoSEQ multiplex PCR; TCRdb has only the in-frame clones, and not every one. The sample gives some 180,000 clones, around 80% of which show up once; 1.5% is in the top ten. Material for sequencing was PBMCs. These receptors were obtained from a man aged 40-49 years in good health and CMV-seronegative.

The V and J genes are TRBV6-9 and TRBJ1-5, with TRBD1 matching over 8 bases. Germline V CDR1 and CDR2: MNHGY, SVAAGI. V shed 3 bases, J shed 0 bases, and the junction held 13 bases outside the gene matches. This CDR3 has 19 amino acids. This CDR3 reads CASSYPDRDRPNSNQPQHF. The CDR3 DNA sequence: TGTGCCAGCAGTTACCCCGACCGGGACAGGCCTAATAGCAATCAGCCCCAGCATTTT.

J is TRBJ1-2 and V is TRBV27; no clear D. Germline V CDR1 and CDR2: MNHEY, SMNVEV (reference sequence). The CDR3 extends over 15 amino acids. Trimming stripped 4 bases from V and 3 bases from J, with 15 bases between. CDR3 in amino acids: CASSSPGGGDYGYTF. CDR3 nucleotides: TGTGCCAGCAGTTCGCCCGGTGGCGGAGACTATGGCTACACCTTC.

V is TRBV6-6 and J is TRBJ2-7; D is undetermined. This CDR3 contains 13 residues. The V and J ends lost 2 bases and 4 bases respectively, with 9 bases between them. CDR1 MNHNY and CDR2 SVGAGI come from the germline V gene (reference sequence). This chain's CDR3 is CASSYLLPYEQYF. For the CDR3, the DNA is TGTGCCAGCAGTTACCTACTACCATACGAGCAGTACTTC.

This clone was counted a few times. The genes are TRBV7-9 and TRBJ1-4, with TRBD1 as a possible D gene (6 bases). Trimming pared 5 bases from V and 6 bases from J, leaving 16 bases between. The length of the CDR3 is 15 residues. CDR1 and CDR2 from the germline V gene are SEHNR and FQNEAQ (reference sequence). Here the CDR3 reads CASSLTQGKYEKLFF. CDR3 DNA: TGTGCCAGCAGCCTTACCCAGGGGAAGTATGAAAAACTGTTTTTT.

This rearrangement joins TRBV27 to TRBJ1-1, with D hard to call. V lost 8 bases, J lost 0 bases, and 16 bases lay in between. Per germline, CDR1 MNHEY and CDR2 SMNVEV (reference sequence). CDR3 length equals 15 residues. In nucleotides, the CDR3 is TGTGCCAGCCATGCGAGGGTCCACATGAACACTGAAGCTTTCTTT. Translating it yields CASHARVHMNTEAFF.

The chain is built from TRBV7-2 and TRBJ2-7; unclear D gene. Germline CDR1 SGHTA, CDR2 FQGNSA. V lost 4 bases and J lost 6, with 7 bases in between. The CDR3 totals 11 residues. CDR3 loop: CASSYRGEQYF. The DNA of the CDR3 is TGTGCCAGCAGCTACCGAGGCGAGCAGTACTTC.

Details on this clone: One junction end disagrees with the germline gene, perhaps due to a read error. The CDR3 reads CASSRVPGLGTDTQYF. CDR3 sequence (DNA): TGTGCTAGCAGCCGCGTTCCGGGACTTGGCACAGATACGCAGTATTTT. This chain links TRBV7-7 with TRBJ2-3; a weak D match, TRBD2 (6 bases). The CDR3 runs 16 residues. Germline V gene data show CDR1 as SSHAT and CDR2 as FNYEAQ (reference sequence). Looking up the rest from reference TRBV7-7 and TRBJ2-3 gives the full variable domain: GAGVSQSPRYKVTKRGQDVTLRCDPISSHATLYWYQQALGQGPEFLTYFNYEAQPDKSGLPSDRFSAERPEGSISTLTIQRTEQRDSAMYRCASSRVPGLGTDTQYFGPGTRLTVL.

V gene TRBV4-1 combines with J gene TRBJ2-5; a weak D match, TRBD2 (6 bases). Germline values: CDR1 MGHRA, CDR2 YSYEKL. This CDR3 region has 17 residues. Deletions cut 2 bases from V and 1 base from J, with 17 bases between. In nucleotides, the CDR3 is TGCGCCAGCAGCCAACGGTTCGGCGGGACCACCCAAGAGACCCAGTACTTC. This gives the protein CASSQRFGGTTQETQYF.

This chain joins TRBV18 and TRBJ2-1; 9 bases align to TRBD2. Germline values: CDR1 KGHSH, CDR2 LQKENI. The junction had 2 bases not matched to a gene; V was cut back by 5 bases and J by 3 bases. CDR3 length equals 14 residues. The CDR3 protein is CASSDSGGYNEQFF. The DNA for the CDR3 is TGTGCCAGCTCAGATAGCGGGGGCTACAATGAGCAGTTCTTC.

The V and J genes are TRBV27 and TRBJ1-2; a weak D match, TRBD1 (6 bases). The CDR3 totals 15 residues. Deletions cut 1 base from V and 4 bases from J, with 13 bases between. From germline, CDR1 is MNHEY and CDR2 SMNVEV (reference sequence). CDR3 nucleotides: TGTGCCAGCAGTTTATTGGCCGGCAGGGGCTATGGCTACACCTTC. It yields the protein CASSLLAGRGYGYTF.

The chain links TRBV5-1 to TRBJ1-1, with D unclear. This CDR3 is built from 15 residues. The germline V gene encodes CDR1 SGHRS and CDR2 YFSETQ. Trimming stripped 2 bases from V and 5 bases from J, with 16 bases between. The CDR3 here is CASSFEGSGNTEAFF. CDR3 sequence (DNA): TGCGCCAGCAGCTTCGAGGGAAGCGGCAATACTGAAGCTTTCTTT. The whole variable domain, filled in from reference TRBV5-1 and TRBJ1-1, reads KAGVTQTPRYLIKTRGQQVTLSCSPISGHRSVSWYQQTPGQGLQFLFEYFSETQRNKGNFPGRFSGRQFSNSRSEMNVSTLELGDSALYLCASSFEGSGNTEAFFGQGTRLTVV.

This clone was recorded only once. The gene calls are TRBV5-1 and TRBJ2-1; 7 bases match TRBD1. CDR1 SGHRS and CDR2 YFSETQ come from the germline V gene. With V trimmed by 4 bases and J by 8 bases, 6 bases remained unmatched. The length of the CDR3 is 13 residues. CDR3 sequence (DNA): TGCGCCAGCAGCCCTGGAACAGGGGATGAGCAGTTCTTC. It specifies CASSPGTGDEQFF.

V is TRBV28 and J is TRBJ2-2, with D perhaps TRBD1 (5 bases). The CDR3 contains 15 residues. Trimming pared 6 bases from V and 4 bases from J, leaving 15 bases between. Looked up from germline, CDR1 is MDHEN and CDR2 is SYDVKM. The CDR3 loop reads CASSPDDRRTGELFF. The DNA for the CDR3 is TGTGCCAGCAGCCCCGACGACAGACGCACCGGGGAGCTGTTTTTT.

The V gene is TRBV4-3, the J gene TRBJ2-7; TRBD1 might be the D (5 bases). There are 14 residues in the CDR3. Trimming left V 3 bases short and J 2 bases short, with 11 bases between. Germline V CDR1 and CDR2: LGHNA, YSLEER. CDR3 sequence (DNA): TGCGCCAGCAGCCAGGACATAAAAACCTACGAGCAGTACTTC. Its protein product is CASSQDIKTYEQYF.

This clone appeared once. The chain carries TRBV28 and TRBJ1-1, with 10 bases fitting TRBD1. V dropped 5 bases and J dropped 6; count of bases not matched to a gene: 6. Germline V gene sequence: CDR1 MDHEN, CDR2 SYDVKM. This CDR3 comprises 14 residues. The CDR3 spells CASSRQGAGPEAFF. The CDR3 nucleotides are TGTGCCAGCAGTCGACAGGGGGCTGGGCCTGAAGCTTTCTTT.

J is TRBJ2-7 and V is TRBV28; 11 nucleotides agree with TRBD1. The V and J ends lost 1 base and 7 bases, in that order; junction bases with no gene match: 6. CDR3 size: 15 residues. Germline-derived CDR1 and CDR2 are MDHEN and SYDVKM. The CDR3 reads CASSLYGQGAGEQYF. The CDR3 DNA follows: TGTGCCAGCAGTTTATACGGACAGGGGGCGGGGGAGCAGTACTTC.

This clone was detected only a few times. The V gene is TRBV5-4, the J gene TRBJ2-2, with D tentatively TRBD2 (5 bases). The V end was cut by 1 base, the J end by 4 bases, with 11 bases between. Germline CDR1 SGHNT, CDR2 YYREEE (reference sequence). The CDR3 totals 15 residues. DNA for the CDR3: TGTGCCAGCAGCTTGCCCAGCGCGGGCACCGGGGAGCTGTTTTTT. It yields the protein CASSLPSAGTGELFF.

The chain links TRBV7-9 to TRBJ1-1; tentatively, D is TRBD1 (6 bases). The CDR3 loop spans 15 amino acids. Germline CDR1 reads SEHNR; CDR2 reads FQNEAQ (reference sequence). V dropped 0 bases and J dropped 9 bases, with 17 bases sitting between them. CDR3: CASSLAWDTTAKAFF. As DNA, the CDR3 is TGTGCCAGCAGCTTAGCGTGGGACACGACGGCAAAAGCTTTCTTT.

The rearrangement joins TRBV19 to TRBJ2-3; D not resolved. This CDR3 spans 11 amino acids. The V and J ends lost 4 bases and 6 bases respectively, with 5 bases between them. Per the germline V gene, CDR1 is LNHDA and CDR2 is SQIVND (reference sequence). CDR3 nucleotide sequence: TGTGCCAGTAGTACTCGGGATACGCAGTATTTT. Translation: CASSTRDTQYF.

This clone was seen only once. The chain uses TRBV19 and TRBJ1-6; D uncertain. V was clipped by 1 base and J by 8 bases, with 6 bases between them. The length of the CDR3 is 13 residues. Germline V gene sequence: CDR1 LNHDA, CDR2 SQIVND (reference sequence). DNA of the CDR3: TGTGCCAGTAGTATAGTTGGAGATTCACCCCTCCACTTT. Translated: CASSIVGDSPLHF.

In this sample, this clone is medium-sized. The V call is TRBV11-3, the J call TRBJ2-4, with 7 bases fitting TRBD1. Germline V lookup: CDR1 SGHNT, CDR2 YENEEA. The J segment lost 0 bases and the V segment lost 0 bases, leaving 2 bases of the junction unmatched. The length of the CDR3 is 16 residues. CDR3 DNA sequence: TGTGCCAGCAGCTTAGATAGGGGGCTAGCCAAAAACATTCAGTACTTC. It codes for CASSLDRGLAKNIQYF.